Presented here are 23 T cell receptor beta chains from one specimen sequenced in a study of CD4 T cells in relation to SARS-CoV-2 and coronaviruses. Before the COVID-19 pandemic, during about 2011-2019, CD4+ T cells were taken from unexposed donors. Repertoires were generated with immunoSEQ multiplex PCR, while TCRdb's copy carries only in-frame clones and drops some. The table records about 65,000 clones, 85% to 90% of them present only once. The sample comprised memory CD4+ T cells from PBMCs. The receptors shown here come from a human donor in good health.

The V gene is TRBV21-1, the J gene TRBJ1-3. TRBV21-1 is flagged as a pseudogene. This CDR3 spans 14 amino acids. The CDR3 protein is CASPTCGYQNTIYF. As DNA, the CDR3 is TGTGCCAGCCCGACTTGCGGTTACCAGAACACCATATATTTT.

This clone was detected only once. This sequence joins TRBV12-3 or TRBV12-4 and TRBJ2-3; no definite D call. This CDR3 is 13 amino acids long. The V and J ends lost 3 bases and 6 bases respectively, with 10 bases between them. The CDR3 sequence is CASSFERADTQYF. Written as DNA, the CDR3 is TGTGCCAGCAGTTTCGAACGCGCCGATACGCAGTATTTT.

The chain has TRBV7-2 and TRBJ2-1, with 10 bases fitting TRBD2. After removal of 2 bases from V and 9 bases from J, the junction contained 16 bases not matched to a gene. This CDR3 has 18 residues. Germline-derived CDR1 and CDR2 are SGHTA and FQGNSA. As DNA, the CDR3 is TGTGCCAGCAGCTTAATGGTCGTAGCGGGGGGTTTTCGGGGTGAGCAGTTCTTC. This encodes CASSLMVVAGGFRGEQFF.

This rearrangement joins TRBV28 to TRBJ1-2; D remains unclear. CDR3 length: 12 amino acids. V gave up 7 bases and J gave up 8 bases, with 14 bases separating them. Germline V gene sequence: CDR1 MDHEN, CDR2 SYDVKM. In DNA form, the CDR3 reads TGTGCCAGCAACCTTCGGACCGGCGGCTACACCTTC. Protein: CASNLRTGGYTF.

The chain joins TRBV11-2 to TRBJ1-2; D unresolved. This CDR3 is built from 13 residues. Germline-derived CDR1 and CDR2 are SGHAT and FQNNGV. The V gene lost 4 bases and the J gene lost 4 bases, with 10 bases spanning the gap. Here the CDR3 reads CASSYSAPYGYTF. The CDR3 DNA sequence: TGTGCCAGCAGCTATTCTGCACCCTATGGCTACACCTTC.

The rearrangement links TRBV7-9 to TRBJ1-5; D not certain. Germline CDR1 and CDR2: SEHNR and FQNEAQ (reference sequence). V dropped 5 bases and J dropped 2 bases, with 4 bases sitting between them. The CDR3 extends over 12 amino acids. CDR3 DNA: TGTGCCAGCAGCCGGCGCAATCAGCCCCAGCATTTT. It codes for CASSRRNQPQHF.

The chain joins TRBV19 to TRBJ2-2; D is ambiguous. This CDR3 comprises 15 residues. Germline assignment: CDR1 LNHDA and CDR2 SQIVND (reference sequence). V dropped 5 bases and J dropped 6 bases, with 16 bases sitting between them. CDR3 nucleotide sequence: TGTGCCAGTAGTGCCCCTAGGAGTGGCGCCGGGGAGCTGTTTTTT. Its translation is CASSAPRSGAGELFF.

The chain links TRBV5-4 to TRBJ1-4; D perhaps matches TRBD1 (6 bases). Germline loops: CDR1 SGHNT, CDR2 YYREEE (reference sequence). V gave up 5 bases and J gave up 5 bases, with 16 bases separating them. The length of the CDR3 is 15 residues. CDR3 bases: TGTGCCAGCAGTGAAAAGGGGGACCTAAATGAAAAACTGTTTTTT. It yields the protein CASSEKGDLNEKLFF. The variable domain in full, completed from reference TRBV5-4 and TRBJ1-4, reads ETGVTQSPTHLIKTRGQQVTLRCSSQSGHNTVSWYQQALGQGPQFIFQYYREEENGRGNFPPRFSGLQFPNYSSELNVNALELDDSALYLCASSEKGDLNEKLFFGSGTQLSVL.

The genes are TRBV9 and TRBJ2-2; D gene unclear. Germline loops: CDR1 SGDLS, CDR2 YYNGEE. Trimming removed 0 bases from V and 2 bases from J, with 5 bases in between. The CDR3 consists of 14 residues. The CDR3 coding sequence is TGTGCCAGCAGCGTAGACTTTAACACCGGGGAGCTGTTTTTT. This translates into CASSVDFNTGELFF.

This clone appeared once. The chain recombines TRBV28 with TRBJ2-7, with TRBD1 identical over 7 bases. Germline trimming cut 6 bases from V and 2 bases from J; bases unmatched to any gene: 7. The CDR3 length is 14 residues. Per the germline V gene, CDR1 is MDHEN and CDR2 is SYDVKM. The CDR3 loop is CASRVGQVPYEQYF. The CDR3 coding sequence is TGTGCCAGCAGGGTTGGACAGGTCCCCTACGAGCAGTACTTC.

The CDR3 DNA reads as TGTGCCAGCAGAAAAGGGTCGGGCAATCAGCCCCAGCATTTT. This encodes CASRKGSGNQPQHF. This chain connects TRBV27 to TRBJ1-5; no firm D call. V was cut by 6 bases and J by 2 bases, with 11 bases left in between. Looked up from germline, CDR1 is MNHEY and CDR2 is SMNVEV (reference sequence). The CDR3 contains 14 residues.

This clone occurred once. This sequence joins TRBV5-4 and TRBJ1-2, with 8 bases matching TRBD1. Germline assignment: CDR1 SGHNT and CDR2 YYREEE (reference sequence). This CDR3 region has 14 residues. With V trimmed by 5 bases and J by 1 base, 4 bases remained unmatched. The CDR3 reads CASSQGADNYGYTF. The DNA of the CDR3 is TGTGCCAGCAGTCAGGGGGCGGATAACTATGGCTACACCTTC.

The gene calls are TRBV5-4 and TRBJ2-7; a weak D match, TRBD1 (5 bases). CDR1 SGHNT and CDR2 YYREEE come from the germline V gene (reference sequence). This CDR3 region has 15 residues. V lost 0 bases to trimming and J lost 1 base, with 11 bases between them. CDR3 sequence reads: CASSLAIQGSYEQYF. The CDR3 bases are TGTGCCAGCAGCTTGGCTATTCAGGGATCCTACGAGCAGTACTTC.

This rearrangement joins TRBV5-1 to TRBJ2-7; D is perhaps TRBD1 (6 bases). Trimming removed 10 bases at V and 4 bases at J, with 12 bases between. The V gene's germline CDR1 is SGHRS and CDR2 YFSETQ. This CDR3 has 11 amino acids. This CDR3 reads CASKGEYEQYF. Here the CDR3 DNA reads TGCGCCTCCAAGGGGGAGTACGAGCAGTACTTC.

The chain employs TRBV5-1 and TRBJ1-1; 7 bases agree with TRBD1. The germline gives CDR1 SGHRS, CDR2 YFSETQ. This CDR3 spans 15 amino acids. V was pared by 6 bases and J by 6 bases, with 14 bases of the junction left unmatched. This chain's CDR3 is CASNVGGRAIPEAFF. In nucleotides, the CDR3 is TGCGCCAGCAATGTAGGGGGCAGGGCGATACCTGAAGCTTTCTTT.

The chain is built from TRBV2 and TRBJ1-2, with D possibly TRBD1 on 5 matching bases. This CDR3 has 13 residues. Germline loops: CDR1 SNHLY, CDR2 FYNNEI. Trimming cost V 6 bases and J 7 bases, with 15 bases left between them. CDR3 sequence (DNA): TGTGCCAGCAGGCCGGGGTGGGACTCTGGCTACACCTTC. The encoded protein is CASRPGWDSGYTF.

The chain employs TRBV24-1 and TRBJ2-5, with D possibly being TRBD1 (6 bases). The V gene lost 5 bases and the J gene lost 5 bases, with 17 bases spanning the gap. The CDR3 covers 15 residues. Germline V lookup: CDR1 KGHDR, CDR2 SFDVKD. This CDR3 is CATSGHRALGETQYF. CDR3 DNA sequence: TGTGCCACCAGTGGTCACAGGGCCCTCGGGGAGACCCAGTACTTC.

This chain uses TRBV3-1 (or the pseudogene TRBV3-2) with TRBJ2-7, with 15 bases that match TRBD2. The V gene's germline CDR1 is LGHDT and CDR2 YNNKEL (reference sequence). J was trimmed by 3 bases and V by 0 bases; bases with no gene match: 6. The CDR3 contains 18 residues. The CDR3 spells CASSQDGTSGRLSYEQYF. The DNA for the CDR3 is TGTGCCAGCAGCCAAGACGGGACTAGCGGGAGGTTGAGCTACGAGCAGTACTTC.

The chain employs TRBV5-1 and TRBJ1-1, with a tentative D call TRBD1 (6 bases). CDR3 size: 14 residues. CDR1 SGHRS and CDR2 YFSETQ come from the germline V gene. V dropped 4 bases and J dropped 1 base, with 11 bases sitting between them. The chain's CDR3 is CASSPRTENTEAFF. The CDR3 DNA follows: TGCGCCAGCAGCCCTAGGACAGAGAACACTGAAGCTTTCTTT.

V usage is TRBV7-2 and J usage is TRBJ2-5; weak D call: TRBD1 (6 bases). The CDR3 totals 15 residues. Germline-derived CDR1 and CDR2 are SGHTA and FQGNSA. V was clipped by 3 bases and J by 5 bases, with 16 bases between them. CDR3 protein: CASSFRQARRETQYF. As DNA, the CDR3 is TGTGCCAGCAGCTTCAGACAGGCGAGACGGGAGACCCAGTACTTC.

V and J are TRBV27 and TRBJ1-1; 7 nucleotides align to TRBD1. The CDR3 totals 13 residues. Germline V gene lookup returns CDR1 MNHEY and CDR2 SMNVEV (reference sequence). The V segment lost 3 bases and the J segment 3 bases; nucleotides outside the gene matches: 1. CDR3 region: CASSFDRDTEAFF. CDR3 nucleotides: TGTGCCAGCAGTTTTGACAGGGACACTGAAGCTTTCTTT.

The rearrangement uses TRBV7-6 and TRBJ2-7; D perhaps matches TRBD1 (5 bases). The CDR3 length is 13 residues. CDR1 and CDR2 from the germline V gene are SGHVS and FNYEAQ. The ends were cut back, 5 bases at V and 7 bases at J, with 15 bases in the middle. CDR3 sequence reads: CASSGSRDGEQYF. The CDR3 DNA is TGTGCCAGCAGCGGTTCCAGGGATGGAGAGCAGTACTTC.

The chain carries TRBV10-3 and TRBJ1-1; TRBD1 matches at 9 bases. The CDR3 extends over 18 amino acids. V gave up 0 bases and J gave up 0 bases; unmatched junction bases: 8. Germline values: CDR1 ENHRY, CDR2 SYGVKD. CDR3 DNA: TGTGCCATCAGTGAGTCCGGGGGGACAGGGACCCTGAACACTGAAGCTTTCTTT. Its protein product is CAISESGGTGTLNTEAFF.